The clone carrying this T cell receptor beta chain has ten or more counts. From RNA transcripts, TCR beta CDR3 regions were amplified. HTBI primers were the set used in a first-round RT-PCR of the TCR CDR3. TCRdb ran MiXCR on the multiplex PCR reads and lists one entry per CDR3 protein. The sample lists approximately 400,000 distinct CDR3 sequences, around 13% occurring once. Looked up from germline, CDR1 is SEHNR and CDR2 is FQNEAQ (reference sequence). V shed 5 bases and J shed 0 bases, with 11 bases lying between them. The CDR3 runs 14 residues. This sample is part of a study of T cells in Graves' hyperthyroidism and ophthalmopathy. Study-wide context: The authors collected peripheral blood at initial diagnosis, before any treatment.

This clonotype was obtained from a woman between 55 and 75 years old with Graves' hyperthyroidism. The source material was blood. The chain combines TRBV7-9 with TRBJ2-7; D is perhaps TRBD1 (5 bases). The CDR3 reads CASSTDSSSYEQYF. CDR3 nucleotides: TGTGCCAGCAGCACAGACAGTAGCTCCTACGAGCAGTACTTC.